These 27 T cell receptor beta chains came from one sample sequenced in a study of cytomegalovirus exposure and HLA in healthy donors. 13 Jbeta primers and 60 Vbeta primers were used for the PCR. The protocol was immunoSEQ multiplex PCR, while the TCRdb copy is restricted to in-frame clones and leaves out a portion. The repertoire consists of 150,000 to 200,000 clones, with under 85% occurring once and the leading ten covering around 3.2%. The sequenced sample consisted of PBMCs. These receptors all come from a female donor in good health and CMV-seronegative.

V is TRBV28 and J is TRBJ1-1; no clear D. Trimming left V 2 bases short and J 2 bases short, with 9 bases between. The germline CDR1 and CDR2 sequences are MDHEN and SYDVKM. The length of the CDR3 is 14 residues. The CDR3 loop reads CASSLGQVNTEAFF. The CDR3 DNA reads as TGTGCCAGCAGTTTAGGGCAGGTAAACACTGAAGCTTTCTTT.

The chain combines TRBV9 with TRBJ2-1, with TRBD2 identical over 11 bases. Germline CDR1 and CDR2: SGDLS and YYNGEE. This CDR3 is built from 17 residues. Losses at the gene ends were 3 bases for V and 4 bases for J; bases not matched to a gene: 9. The CDR3 protein is CASSAGPGLAGYNEQFF. Written as DNA, the CDR3 is TGTGCCAGCAGCGCCGGGCCCGGACTAGCGGGTTACAATGAGCAGTTCTTC. The complete variable domain, with remaining parts taken from reference TRBV9 and TRBJ2-1, reads DSGVTQTPKHLITATGQRVTLRCSPRSGDLSVYWYQQSLDQGLQFLIQYYNGEERAKGNILERFSAQQFPDLHSELNLSSLELGDSALYFCASSAGPGLAGYNEQFFGPGTRLTVL.

The J gene is TRBJ2-3, the V gene TRBV7-9, with 14 bases matching TRBD2. CDR3 length: 18 amino acids. The junction had 13 bases not matched to a gene; V was cut back by 5 bases and J by 6 bases. Germline V gives CDR1 SEHNR, CDR2 FQNEAQ (reference sequence). In nucleotides, the CDR3 is TGTGCCAGCAGCCCAATTGGGGATTGGACTAGCGGGAGGGATACGCAGTATTTT. It encodes CASSPIGDWTSGRDTQYF.

V and J are TRBV19 and TRBJ2-7; 8 bases map to TRBD1. The germline gives CDR1 LNHDA, CDR2 SQIVND (reference sequence). Trimming removed 6 bases from V and 1 base from J; junction bases left unmatched: 8. This CDR3 is 15 amino acids long. As DNA, the CDR3 is TGTGCCAGTAGGGACTCCGGGACAGGTTCCTACGAGCAGTACTTC. It encodes CASRDSGTGSYEQYF. The full variable domain, completed using reference TRBV19 and TRBJ2-7, is DGGITQSPKYLFRKEGQNVTLSCEQNLNHDAMYWYRQDPGQGLRLIYYSQIVNDFQKGDIAEGYSVSREKKESFPLTVTSAQKNPTAFYLCASRDSGTGSYEQYFGPGTRLTVT.

The V gene is TRBV29-1, the J gene TRBJ1-1; 7 bases are a match to TRBD1. The CDR3 is 15 residues long. Germline CDR1 reads SQVTM; CDR2 reads ANQGSEA. Trimming took 7 bases from V and 1 from J; bases not matched to a gene: 12. CDR3 region: CSAPGQATSNTEAFF. The DNA for the CDR3 is TGCAGCGCCCCAGGACAGGCCACCTCGAACACTGAAGCTTTCTTT.

This chain joins TRBV7-3 and TRBJ1-1; no reliable D call. Germline V CDR1 and CDR2: SGHTA, FQGTGA. V shed 5 bases and J shed 0 bases, with 7 bases lying between them. This CDR3 is 13 amino acids long. DNA of the CDR3: TGTGCCAGCAGCCCGACTATGAACACTGAAGCTTTCTTT. This gives the protein CASSPTMNTEAFF.

The rearrangement links TRBV7-9 to TRBJ2-7; 7 bases are a match to TRBD1. Germline-derived CDR1 and CDR2 are SEHNR and FQNEAQ (reference sequence). V gave up 8 bases and J gave up 6 bases; unmatched junction bases: 16. The CDR3 consists of 15 residues. The CDR3 sequence is CASRSLGQDAIEQYF. The CDR3 nucleotides are TGTGCCAGCCGATCCCTCGGACAGGACGCAATCGAGCAGTACTTC.

As concerns this clone: At one end the junction does not follow the germline gene, possibly because of a read error. The chain uses TRBV7-9 and TRBJ2-7; 7 bases map to TRBD1. CDR1 is SEHNR and CDR2 is FQNEAQ in the germline V gene (reference sequence). The CDR3 runs to 19 residues. The CDR3 DNA reads as TGTTCCAGCAGCCAAAACTTAGGAACCGGGACAGAGTTTCCCTACGAGCAGTACTTC. Translating it yields CSSSQNLGTGTEFPYEQYF.

The CDR3 sequence: CASSSPGAANYGYTF. The CDR3 DNA reads TGTGCCAGCAGTTCCCCTGGGGCAGCGAACTATGGCTACACCTTC. The rearrangement links TRBV28 to TRBJ1-2, with D perhaps TRBD1 (5 bases). V lost 4 bases, J lost 2 bases, and 14 bases lay in between. Germline V CDR1 and CDR2: MDHEN, SYDVKM. The length of the CDR3 is 15 residues.

The rearrangement uses TRBV10-3 and TRBJ1-4; 8 bases are a match to TRBD1. Germline lookup yields CDR1 ENHRY and CDR2 SYGVKD. This CDR3 region has 15 residues. V gave up 4 bases and J gave up 5 bases; unmatched junction bases: 6. Written as DNA, the CDR3 is TGTGCCATCAGTGGAACAGGGGGTCGGAATGAAAAACTGTTTTTT. Translation gives CAISGTGGRNEKLFF.

V gene TRBV6-1 combines with J gene TRBJ2-1; D call uncertain. Between the trimmed V and J ends, which lost 6 bases and 7 bases, there was a span of 10 bases. There are 12 residues in the CDR3. Germline values: CDR1 MNHNS, CDR2 SASEGT. The CDR3 nucleotides read TGTGCCAGCAGCCCGAACGGGAATGAGCAGTTCTTC. It translates to CASSPNGNEQFF.

The V and J genes are TRBV5-4 and TRBJ2-5; 8 bases agree with TRBD2. CDR3 size: 15 residues. Germline CDR1 reads SGHNT; CDR2 reads YYREEE (reference sequence). The junction had 3 bases not matched to a gene; V was cut back by 0 bases and J by 2 bases. The CDR3 here is CASSLDGGAQETQYF. CDR3 in DNA: TGTGCCAGCAGCTTGGACGGGGGGGCTCAAGAGACCCAGTACTTC.

V and J are TRBV5-8 and TRBJ1-2, with 8 bases that match TRBD1. Trimming at V came to 1 base and at J to 9 bases, leaving 11 bases not matched to a gene. CDR3 size: 15 residues. CDR1 and CDR2 (germline): SGHTS, YDEGEE. As DNA, the CDR3 is TGTGCCAGCAGCTTGCCCCCTGGACAGGGAGGGAGCTACACCTTC. This sequence encodes CASSLPPGQGGSYTF.

This clone has more than one count but fewer than ten. V and J are TRBV27 and TRBJ1-1; D is undetermined. There are 13 residues in the CDR3. The V gene lost 4 bases and the J gene lost 6 bases, with 12 bases spanning the gap. CDR1 is MNHEY and CDR2 is SMNVEV in the germline V gene (reference sequence). The CDR3 region is CASSSGGLAEAFF. The CDR3 bases are TGTGCCAGCAGTTCTGGTGGACTCGCTGAAGCTTTCTTT.

The chain combines TRBV4-3 with TRBJ1-1; D gene ambiguous. CDR3 length equals 14 residues. The germline CDR1 and CDR2 sequences are LGHNA and YSLEER. V gave up 0 bases and J gave up 6 bases, with 11 bases separating them. The CDR3 bases are TGCGCCAGCAGCCAAGATCGAAGGGAGCCTGAAGCTTTCTTT. This encodes CASSQDRREPEAFF.

J is TRBJ1-1 and V is TRBV7-3; D might be TRBD1 (5 bases). The CDR3 runs to 15 residues. Germline V CDR1 and CDR2: SGHTA, FQGTGA. Trimming stripped 4 bases from V and 10 bases from J, with 22 bases between. CDR3 sequence reads: CASSWRTGTLSGAFF. CDR3 bases: TGTGCCAGCAGCTGGAGAACCGGGACTCTTTCAGGAGCTTTCTTT.

V and J are TRBV19 and TRBJ1-6; possibly TRBD1 for D (6 bases). Trimming cost V 6 bases and J 7 bases, with 10 bases left between them. Germline V CDR1 and CDR2: LNHDA, SQIVND (reference sequence). This CDR3 contains 13 residues. This chain's CDR3 is CASREQGNSPLHF. CDR3 nucleotide sequence: TGTGCCAGTAGGGAACAGGGCAATTCACCCCTCCACTTT.

The chain links TRBV21-1 to TRBJ2-7; TRBD2, the table's D call, lacks a check against the DNA. TRBV21-1 is recorded as a pseudogene. The length of the CDR3 is 12 residues. As DNA, the CDR3 is TGTGCCAGCAGCAAAGCGAGTCACGAGCAGTACTTC. This codes for CASSKASHEQYF.

The table lists this clone with a count of one. The chain couples TRBV19 to TRBJ1-1; D gene ambiguous. The germline V gene has CDR1 LNHDA and CDR2 SQIVND (reference sequence). CDR3 length: 13 amino acids. V was cut by 3 bases and J by 5 bases, with 10 bases left in between. CDR3 amino acids: CASSMRTETEAFF. Here the CDR3 DNA reads TGTGCCAGTAGTATGCGAACAGAGACTGAAGCTTTCTTT.

This chain connects TRBV28 to TRBJ1-2, with a tentative D call TRBD1 (6 bases). CDR3 length: 13 amino acids. The V gene lost 8 bases and the J gene lost 5 bases, with 15 bases spanning the gap. Germline V gene data show CDR1 as MDHEN and CDR2 as SYDVKM. In DNA form, the CDR3 reads TGTGCCAGCCGCCCGACAGGCGAGTATGGCTACACCTTC. Protein sequence: CASRPTGEYGYTF.

The V and J genes are TRBV11-2 and TRBJ2-7; TRBD2 agrees at 10 bases. Germline CDR1 reads SGHAT; CDR2 reads FQNNGV. The CDR3 sequence is 15 residues long. J lost 7 bases, V lost 5 bases, and 11 bases had no gene match. The DNA for the CDR3 is TGTGCCAGCAGCGTCCCGGGACTAGCGAAGGGAGAGCAGTACTTC. This sequence encodes CASSVPGLAKGEQYF.

V usage is TRBV30 and J usage is TRBJ2-3; TRBD1 agrees at 7 bases. The length of the CDR3 is 12 residues. The V gene end was trimmed by 8 bases and the J gene end by 8 bases; junction bases not matched to a gene: 10. Per the germline V gene, CDR1 is GTSNPN and CDR2 is SVGIG (reference sequence). The CDR3 sequence is CAGERGGGTQYF. The CDR3 nucleotides are TGTGCCGGGGAGAGAGGGGGCGGTACGCAGTATTTT.

This clone was counted a single time. The V gene is TRBV1, the J gene TRBJ2-7; the table names TRBD1, a call not compared with the DNA. TRBV1 is assigned pseudogene status. There are 16 residues in the CDR3. The CDR3 DNA follows: TGCACCAGCAGCCAAGGGGCCGGACAGGGGCCCTACGAGCAGTACTTC. This gives the protein CTSSQGAGQGPYEQYF.

This CDR3 reads CASSKRQGEPGKLFF. CDR3 DNA: TGTGCCAGTAGTAAACGACAGGGAGAGCCTGGAAAACTGTTTTTT. V is TRBV19 and J is TRBJ1-4; 7 nucleotides agree with TRBD1. Germline V CDR1 and CDR2: LNHDA, SQIVND (reference sequence). This CDR3 is 15 amino acids long. The trim removed 4 bases at V and 10 bases at J, leaving 12 bases unmatched.

CDR3 DNA: TGCGCCAGCAGCCAAGATGGGGGTGGCAGGGGCGAGCAGTACTTC. This gives the protein CASSQDGGGRGEQYF. The chain carries TRBV4-3 and TRBJ2-7; tentatively, D is TRBD1 (6 bases). Germline V CDR1 and CDR2: LGHNA, YSLEER. This CDR3 is 15 amino acids long. Trimming cost V 0 bases and J 6 bases, with 15 bases left between them.

The J gene is TRBJ2-3, the V gene TRBV9, with 7 bases lining up with TRBD2. The CDR3 covers 13 residues. V dropped 4 bases and J dropped 5; count of bases not matched to a gene: 4. The V gene's germline CDR1 is SGDLS and CDR2 YYNGEE. CDR3 sequence (DNA): TGTGCCAGCAGCTGGGGGGGAAAAGATACGCAGTATTTT. Encoded protein: CASSWGGKDTQYF.

The J gene is TRBJ2-7, the V gene TRBV4-1; D is possibly TRBD2 (5 bases). CDR1 and CDR2 (germline): MGHRA, YSYEKL. The CDR3 covers 15 residues. Trimming left V 1 base short and J 0 bases short, with 10 bases between. The CDR3, as DNA: TGCGCCAGCAGCCAAGTGGGAGCGCCCTCCTACGAGCAGTACTTC. It specifies CASSQVGAPSYEQYF.